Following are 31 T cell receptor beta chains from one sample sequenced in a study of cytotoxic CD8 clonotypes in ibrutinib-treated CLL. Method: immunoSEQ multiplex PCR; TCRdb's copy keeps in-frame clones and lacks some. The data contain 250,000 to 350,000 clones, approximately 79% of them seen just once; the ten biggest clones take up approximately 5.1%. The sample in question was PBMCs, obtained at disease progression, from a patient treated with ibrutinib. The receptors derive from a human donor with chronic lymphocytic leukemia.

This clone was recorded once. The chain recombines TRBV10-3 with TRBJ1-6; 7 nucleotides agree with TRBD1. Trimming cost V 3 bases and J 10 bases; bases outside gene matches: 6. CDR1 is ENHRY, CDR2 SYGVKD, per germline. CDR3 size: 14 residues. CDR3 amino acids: CAISEEGADSPLHF. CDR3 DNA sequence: TGTGCCATCAGTGAAGAGGGGGCTGACTCACCCCTCCACTTT.

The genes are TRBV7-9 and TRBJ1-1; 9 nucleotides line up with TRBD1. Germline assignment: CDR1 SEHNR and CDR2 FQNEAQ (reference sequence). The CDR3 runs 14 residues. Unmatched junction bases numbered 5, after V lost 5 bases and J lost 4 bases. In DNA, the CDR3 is TGTGCCAGCAGCCCCCGGGACAGGGTCACTGAAGCTTTCTTT. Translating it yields CASSPRDRVTEAFF.

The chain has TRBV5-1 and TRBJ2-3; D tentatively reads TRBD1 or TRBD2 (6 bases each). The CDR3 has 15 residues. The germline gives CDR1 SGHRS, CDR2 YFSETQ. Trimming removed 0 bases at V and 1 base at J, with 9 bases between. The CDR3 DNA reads TGCGCCAGCAGCTTGGTGGGGGGCCGCACAGATACGCAGTATTTT. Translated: CASSLVGGRTDTQYF.

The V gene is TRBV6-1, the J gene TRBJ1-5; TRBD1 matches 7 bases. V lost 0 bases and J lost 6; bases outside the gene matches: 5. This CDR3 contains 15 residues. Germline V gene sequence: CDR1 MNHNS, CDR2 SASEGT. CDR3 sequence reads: CASSEAMAGGQPQHF. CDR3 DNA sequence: TGTGCCAGCAGTGAAGCGATGGCAGGGGGTCAGCCCCAGCATTTT.

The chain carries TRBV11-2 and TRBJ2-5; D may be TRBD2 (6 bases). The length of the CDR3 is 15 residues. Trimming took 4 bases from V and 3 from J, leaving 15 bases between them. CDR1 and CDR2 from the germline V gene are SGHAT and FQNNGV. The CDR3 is CASSSLGGGEETQYF. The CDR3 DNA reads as TGTGCCAGCAGCTCGCTAGGTGGCGGGGAAGAGACCCAGTACTTC.

CDR3 sequence: CASSLGTVLTDTQYF. The CDR3 DNA reads TGTGCCAGCAGCTTGGGGACAGTGCTCACAGATACGCAGTATTTT. V is TRBV7-8 and J is TRBJ2-3; 7 positions match TRBD1. J gave up 2 bases and V 3 bases, and 5 bases lay outside the gene matches. CDR1 and CDR2 (germline): SGHVS, FQNEAQ. The CDR3 sequence is 15 residues long.

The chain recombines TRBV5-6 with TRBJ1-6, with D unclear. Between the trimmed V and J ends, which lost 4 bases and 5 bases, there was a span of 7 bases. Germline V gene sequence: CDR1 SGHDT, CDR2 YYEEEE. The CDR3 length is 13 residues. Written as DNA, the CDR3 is TGTGCCAGCAGCACGGACGATAATTCACCCCTCCACTTT. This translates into CASSTDDNSPLHF.

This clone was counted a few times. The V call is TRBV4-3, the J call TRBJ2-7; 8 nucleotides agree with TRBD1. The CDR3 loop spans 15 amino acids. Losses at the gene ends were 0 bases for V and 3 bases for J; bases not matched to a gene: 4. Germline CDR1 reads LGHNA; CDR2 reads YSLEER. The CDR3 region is CASSQEVQGGYEQYF. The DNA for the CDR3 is TGCGCCAGCAGCCAAGAAGTACAGGGGGGCTACGAGCAGTACTTC.

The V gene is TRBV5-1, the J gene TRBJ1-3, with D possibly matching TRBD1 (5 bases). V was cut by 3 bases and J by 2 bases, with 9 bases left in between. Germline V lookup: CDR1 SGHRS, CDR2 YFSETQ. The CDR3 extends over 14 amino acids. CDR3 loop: CASSSATAGNTIYF. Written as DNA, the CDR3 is TGCGCCAGCAGCTCCGCGACAGCTGGAAACACCATATATTTT.

As DNA, the CDR3 is TGTGCCAGCAGTTTCAGGAGGGGTGTCCAAGAGACCCAGTACTTC. Amino acid sequence: CASSFRRGVQETQYF. This chain links TRBV28 with TRBJ2-5; TRBD2 might be the D (6 bases). Per germline, CDR1 MDHEN and CDR2 SYDVKM. This CDR3 has 15 amino acids. The V end was cut by 3 bases, the J end by 1 base, with 12 bases between.

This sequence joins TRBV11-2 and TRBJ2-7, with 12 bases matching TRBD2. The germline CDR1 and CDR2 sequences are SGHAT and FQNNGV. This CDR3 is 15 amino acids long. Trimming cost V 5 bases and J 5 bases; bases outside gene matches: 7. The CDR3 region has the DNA TGTGCCAGCAGCGGGTGGACTAGCGGGGTCGACGAGCAGTACTTC. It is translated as CASSGWTSGVDEQYF.

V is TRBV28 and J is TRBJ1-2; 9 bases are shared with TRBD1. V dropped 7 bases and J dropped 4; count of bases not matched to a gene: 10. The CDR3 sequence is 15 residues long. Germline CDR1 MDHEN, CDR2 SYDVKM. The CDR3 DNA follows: TGTGCCAGCATCCTTGCCGGGACAGGGAGCTATGGCTACACCTTC. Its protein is CASILAGTGSYGYTF.

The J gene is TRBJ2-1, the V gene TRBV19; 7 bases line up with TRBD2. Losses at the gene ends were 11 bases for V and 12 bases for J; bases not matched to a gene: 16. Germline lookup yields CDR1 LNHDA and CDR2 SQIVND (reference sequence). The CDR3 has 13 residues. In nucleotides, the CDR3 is TGTGCCCCCCTCCGCGGCGGGAGCTGGGTGCAGTTCTTC. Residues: CAPLRGGSWVQFF.

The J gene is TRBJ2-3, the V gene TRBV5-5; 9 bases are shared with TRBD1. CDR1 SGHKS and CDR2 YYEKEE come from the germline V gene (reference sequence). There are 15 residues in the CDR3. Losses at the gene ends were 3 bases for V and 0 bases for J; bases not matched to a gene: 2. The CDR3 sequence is CASSSGQGSTDTQYF. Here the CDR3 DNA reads TGTGCCAGCAGCTCCGGACAGGGGAGCACAGATACGCAGTATTTT.

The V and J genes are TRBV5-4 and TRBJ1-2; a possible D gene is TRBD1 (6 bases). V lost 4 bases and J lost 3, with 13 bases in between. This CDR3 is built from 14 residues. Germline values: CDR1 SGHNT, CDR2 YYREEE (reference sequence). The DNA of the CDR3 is TGTGCCAGCAGCCAGGACAGCAACTACTATGGCTACACCTTC. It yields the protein CASSQDSNYYGYTF.

Written as DNA, the CDR3 is TGTGCCAGCAGTACAGGTAGCAATCAGCCCCAGCATTTT. It translates to CASSTGSNQPQHF. V and J are TRBV6-6 and TRBJ1-5; tentatively, D is TRBD1 (5 bases). V was trimmed by 5 bases and J by 0 bases, leaving 5 bases between them. The CDR3 spans 13 residues. Germline V gives CDR1 MNHNY, CDR2 SVGAGI (reference sequence).

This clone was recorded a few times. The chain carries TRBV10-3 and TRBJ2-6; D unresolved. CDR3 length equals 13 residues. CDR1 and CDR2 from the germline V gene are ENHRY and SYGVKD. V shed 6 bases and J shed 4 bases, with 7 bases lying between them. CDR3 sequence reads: CAIRLRGANVLTF. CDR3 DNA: TGTGCCATCAGGTTGAGGGGGGCCAACGTCCTGACTTTC.

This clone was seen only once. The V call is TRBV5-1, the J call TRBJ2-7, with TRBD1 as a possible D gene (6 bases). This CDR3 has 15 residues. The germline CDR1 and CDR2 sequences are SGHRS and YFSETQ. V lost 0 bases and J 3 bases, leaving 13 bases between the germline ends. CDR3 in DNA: TGCGCCAGCAGCTTGGTGCAGGGGATAGGCTACGAGCAGTACTTC. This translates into CASSLVQGIGYEQYF. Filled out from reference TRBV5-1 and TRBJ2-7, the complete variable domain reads KAGVTQTPRYLIKTRGQQVTLSCSPISGHRSVSWYQQTPGQGLQFLFEYFSETQRNKGNFPGRFSGRQFSNSRSEMNVSTLELGDSALYLCASSLVQGIGYEQYFGPGTRLTVT.

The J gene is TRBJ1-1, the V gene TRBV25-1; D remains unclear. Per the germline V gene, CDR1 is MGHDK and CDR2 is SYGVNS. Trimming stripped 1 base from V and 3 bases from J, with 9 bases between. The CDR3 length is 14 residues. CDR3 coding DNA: TGTGCCAGCAGTGAATCTTGGCCTTACACTGAAGCTTTCTTT. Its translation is CASSESWPYTEAFF.

In DNA, the CDR3 is TGCGCCAGCAGCCAAGGGGACAGGGACACAGATACGCAGTATTTT. Amino acid sequence: CASSQGDRDTDTQYF. The V gene is TRBV4-1, the J gene TRBJ2-3, with TRBD1 identical over 9 bases. Germline CDR1 MGHRA, CDR2 YSYEKL. The trim removed 1 base at V and 2 bases at J, leaving 1 base unmatched. The CDR3 length is 15 residues.

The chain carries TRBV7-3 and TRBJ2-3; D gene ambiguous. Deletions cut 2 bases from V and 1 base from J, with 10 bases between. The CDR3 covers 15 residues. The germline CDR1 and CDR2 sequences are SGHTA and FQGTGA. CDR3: CASSLLGSGTDTQYF. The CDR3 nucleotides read TGTGCCAGCAGCTTATTGGGTAGTGGCACAGATACGCAGTATTTT.

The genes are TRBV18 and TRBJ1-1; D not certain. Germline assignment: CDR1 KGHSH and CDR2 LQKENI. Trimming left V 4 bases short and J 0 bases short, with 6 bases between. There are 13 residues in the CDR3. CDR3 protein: CASSQGLNTEAFF. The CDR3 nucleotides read TGTGCCAGCTCACAGGGATTGAACACTGAAGCTTTCTTT.

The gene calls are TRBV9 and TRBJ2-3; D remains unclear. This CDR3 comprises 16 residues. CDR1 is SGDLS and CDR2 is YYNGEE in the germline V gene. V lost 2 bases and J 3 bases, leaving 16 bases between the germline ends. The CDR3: CASSVFSPIGTDTQYF. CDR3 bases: TGTGCCAGCAGCGTCTTTTCTCCGATTGGGACAGATACGCAGTATTTT. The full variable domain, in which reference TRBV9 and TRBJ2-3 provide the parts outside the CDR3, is DSGVTQTPKHLITATGQRVTLRCSPRSGDLSVYWYQQSLDQGLQFLIQYYNGEERAKGNILERFSAQQFPDLHSELNLSSLELGDSALYFCASSVFSPIGTDTQYFGPGTRLTVL.

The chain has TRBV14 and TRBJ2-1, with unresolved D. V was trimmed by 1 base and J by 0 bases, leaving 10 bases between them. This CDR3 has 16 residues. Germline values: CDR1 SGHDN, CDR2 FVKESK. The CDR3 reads CASSQGLLSSYNEQFF. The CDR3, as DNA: TGTGCCAGCAGCCAAGGACTCCTAAGCTCCTACAATGAGCAGTTCTTC.

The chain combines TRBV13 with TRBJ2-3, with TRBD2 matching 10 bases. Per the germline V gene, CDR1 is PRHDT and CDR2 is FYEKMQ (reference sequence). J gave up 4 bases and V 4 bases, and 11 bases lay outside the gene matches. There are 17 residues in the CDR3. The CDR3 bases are TGTGCCAGCAGCTCCCGAAGGGGTAGCGGGAGGCCAGATACGCAGTATTTT. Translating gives CASSSRRGSGRPDTQYF.

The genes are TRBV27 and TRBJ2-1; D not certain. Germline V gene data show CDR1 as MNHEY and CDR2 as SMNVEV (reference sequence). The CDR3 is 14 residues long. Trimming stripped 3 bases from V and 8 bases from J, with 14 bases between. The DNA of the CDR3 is TGTGCCAGCAGTTTGCTAGTGCCAGAGGATGAGCAGTTCTTC. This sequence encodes CASSLLVPEDEQFF.

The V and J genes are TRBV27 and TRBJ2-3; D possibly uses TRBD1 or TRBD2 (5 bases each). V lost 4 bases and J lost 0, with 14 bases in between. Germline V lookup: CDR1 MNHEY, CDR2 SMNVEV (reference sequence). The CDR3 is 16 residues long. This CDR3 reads CASSSPGTISTDTQYF. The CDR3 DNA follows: TGTGCCAGCAGTTCCCCCGGGACGATAAGCACAGATACGCAGTATTTT.

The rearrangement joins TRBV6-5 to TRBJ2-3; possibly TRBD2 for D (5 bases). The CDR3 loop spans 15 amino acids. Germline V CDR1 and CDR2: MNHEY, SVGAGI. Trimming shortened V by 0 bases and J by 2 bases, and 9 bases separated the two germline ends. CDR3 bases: TGTGCCAGCAGTTACTCGAGGGTGACCACAGATACGCAGTATTTT. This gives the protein CASSYSRVTTDTQYF.

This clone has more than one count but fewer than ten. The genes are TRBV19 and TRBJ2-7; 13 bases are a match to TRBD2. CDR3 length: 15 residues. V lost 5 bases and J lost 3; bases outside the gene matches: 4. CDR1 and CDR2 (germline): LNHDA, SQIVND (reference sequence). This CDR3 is CASSWTSGSIYEQYF. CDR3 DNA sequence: TGTGCCAGTAGTTGGACTAGCGGGAGTATCTACGAGCAGTACTTC. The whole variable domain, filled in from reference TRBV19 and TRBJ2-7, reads DGGITQSPKYLFRKEGQNVTLSCEQNLNHDAMYWYRQDPGQGLRLIYYSQIVNDFQKGDIAEGYSVSREKKESFPLTVTSAQKNPTAFYLCASSWTSGSIYEQYFGPGTRLTVT.

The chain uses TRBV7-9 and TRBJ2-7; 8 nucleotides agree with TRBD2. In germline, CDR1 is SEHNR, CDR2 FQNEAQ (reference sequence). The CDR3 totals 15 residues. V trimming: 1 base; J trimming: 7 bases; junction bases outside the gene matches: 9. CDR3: CASSLVAVTGGEQYF. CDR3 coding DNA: TGTGCCAGCAGCTTAGTCGCGGTGACGGGAGGGGAGCAGTACTTC.

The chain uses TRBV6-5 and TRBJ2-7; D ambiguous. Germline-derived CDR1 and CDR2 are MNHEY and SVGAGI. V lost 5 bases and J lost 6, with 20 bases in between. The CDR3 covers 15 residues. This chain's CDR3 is CASSPQLPNAPEQYF. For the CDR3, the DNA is TGTGCCAGCAGTCCTCAATTGCCCAACGCCCCCGAGCAGTACTTC.